One sample yielded the 9 T cell receptor beta chains listed below, sequenced in a study of cytomegalovirus exposure and HLA in healthy donors (dated by TCRdb to between 2016 and 2019). Receptor amplification or capture employed the immunoSEQ multiplex PCR assay. The multiplex PCR relied on a mix of 60 forward primers for TCR Vbeta segments and 13 reverse primers for TCR Jbeta segments. TCRdb provides this immuneACCESS table in a form limited to in-frame rearrangements. Some clones are lacking; in checked studies, under half of them reflect an unresolved V gene, and why the rest are absent is not known. The sample table holds under 110,000 clones, of which roughly 82% were seen once. More than 2.5% of the sample rests with the top ten. Sequencing input: PBMCs. These receptors were taken from a male donor in good health and CMV-seropositive.

The chain couples TRBV4-2 to TRBJ2-1, with D perhaps matching TRBD2 (6 bases). V lost 0 bases, J lost 2 bases, and 20 bases lay in between. The V gene's germline CDR1 is LGHNA and CDR2 YNFKEQ. The CDR3 length is 19 residues. CDR3 DNA: TGTGCCAGCAGCCAAGAGGGGCTAAATGACGGGAGTCCCTACAATGAGCAGTTCTTC. Its protein product is CASSQEGLNDGSPYNEQFF.

The chain couples TRBV30 to TRBJ2-7, with 7 bases matching TRBD2. V was pared by 1 base and J by 2 bases, with 5 bases of the junction left unmatched. The CDR3 is 14 amino acids. Germline V lookup: CDR1 GTSNPN, CDR2 SVGIG (reference sequence). The CDR3: CAWSEGLSTYEQYF. The CDR3 DNA reads TGTGCCTGGAGTGAGGGACTAAGTACCTACGAGCAGTACTTC.

V is TRBV4-1 and J is TRBJ2-7, with TRBD2 matching over 13 bases. J was trimmed by 6 bases and V by 1 base; bases with no gene match: 6. The CDR3 runs to 16 residues. CDR1 is MGHRA and CDR2 is YSYEKL in the germline V gene. DNA of the CDR3: TGCGCCAGCAGCCAAGTCGGACTAGCGGGAGATAGCGAGCAGTACTTC. Protein: CASSQVGLAGDSEQYF.

V gene TRBV5-4 combines with J gene TRBJ1-5; 10 bases map to TRBD1. The germline gives CDR1 SGHNT, CDR2 YYREEE (reference sequence). The CDR3 totals 16 residues. V lost 2 bases, J lost 3 bases, and 5 bases stayed unmatched. The CDR3, as DNA: TGTGCCAGCAGCTTAGGGACAGGGGACGCCAATCAGCCCCAGCATTTT. The encoded protein is CASSLGTGDANQPQHF. Variable domain in full (rest from reference TRBV5-4 and TRBJ1-5): ETGVTQSPTHLIKTRGQQVTLRCSSQSGHNTVSWYQQALGQGPQFIFQYYREEENGRGNFPPRFSGLQFPNYSSELNVNALELDDSALYLCASSLGTGDANQPQHFGDGTRLSIL.

In DNA, the CDR3 is TGTGCCAGCAGTTTGGGACAGGGGGTGATTTCACCCCTCCACTTT. This sequence encodes CASSLGQGVISPLHF. V usage is TRBV27 and J usage is TRBJ1-6; 11 positions match TRBD1. The CDR3 runs 15 residues. V dropped 3 bases and J dropped 9; count of bases not matched to a gene: 4. Germline CDR1 MNHEY, CDR2 SMNVEV (reference sequence).

The J gene is TRBJ2-7, the V gene TRBV6-4; D is uncertain. The CDR3 totals 13 residues. Germline V gene sequence: CDR1 MRHNA, CDR2 SNTAGT. V lost 0 bases and J lost 7, with 10 bases in between. In DNA, the CDR3 is TGTGCCAGCAGTGACTCGATACAGTGGGAGCAGTACTTC. It specifies CASSDSIQWEQYF.

This chain connects TRBV19 to TRBJ1-5; 8 bases fit TRBD1. V shed 3 bases, J shed 6 bases, and the junction held 7 bases outside the gene matches. The germline V gene has CDR1 LNHDA and CDR2 SQIVND (reference sequence). The CDR3 loop spans 15 amino acids. The CDR3 region is CASSMVAGGLQPQHF. The CDR3 DNA is TGTGCCAGTAGTATGGTAGCAGGGGGCCTTCAGCCCCAGCATTTT. The variable domain in full, completed from reference TRBV19 and TRBJ1-5, reads DGGITQSPKYLFRKEGQNVTLSCEQNLNHDAMYWYRQDPGQGLRLIYYSQIVNDFQKGDIAEGYSVSREKKESFPLTVTSAQKNPTAFYLCASSMVAGGLQPQHFGDGTRLSIL.

The chain employs TRBV14 and TRBJ2-1; 13 bases line up with TRBD2. The CDR3 runs 15 residues. V was clipped by 7 bases and J by 7 bases; unmatched bases: 7. Germline CDR1 and CDR2: SGHDN and FVKESK. CDR3 nucleotides: TGTGCCAGCACTCGACTAGCGGGAGGAGGTAATGAGCAGTTCTTC. Translating it yields CASTRLAGGGNEQFF.

The chain carries TRBV6-5 and TRBJ2-1, with a weak D call TRBD2 (5 bases). The length of the CDR3 is 15 residues. Trimming took off 2 bases at V and 2 bases at J, with 10 bases between the two ends. Germline V gives CDR1 MNHEY, CDR2 SVGAGI. CDR3 coding DNA: TGTGCCAGCAGTTACACGTGGGAGCCCTACAATGAGCAGTTCTTC. This sequence encodes CASSYTWEPYNEQFF.